The 5 T cell receptor beta chains in this list originate from one sample, sequenced in a study of shared clonotypes between healthy human individuals. Measured with immunoSEQ multiplex PCR; TCRdb has only the in-frame clones, and not every one. This repertoire shows approximately 1.5 million clones, approximately 98% found once; its top ten account for about 0.45%. Sample: naive CD4+ T cells sorted from blood. Stated subset: CD45RA+ positively selected. These TCRs come from a man under 40 in good health.

J is TRBJ1-2 and V is TRBV7-2, with D perhaps TRBD1 (5 bases). V gave up 6 bases and J gave up 4 bases, with 27 bases separating them. CDR1 is SGHTA and CDR2 is FQGNSA in the germline V gene. There are 18 residues in the CDR3. CDR3 amino acids: CASRAGTVNSTGGYGYTF. In nucleotides, the CDR3 is TGTGCCAGCAGGGCCGGGACGGTTAATTCAACGGGGGGCTATGGCTACACCTTC.

The gene calls are TRBV7-2 and TRBJ2-7; a weak D match, TRBD1 (6 bases). Germline CDR1 and CDR2: SGHTA and FQGNSA. The CDR3 consists of 13 residues. V was pared by 5 bases and J by 2 bases, with 10 bases between. CDR3 coding DNA: TGTGCCAGCAGCCGGGACATCACCTACGAGCAGTACTTC. It is translated as CASSRDITYEQYF.

The chain joins TRBV15 to TRBJ1-1; weak D call: TRBD1 (6 bases). The CDR3 totals 15 residues. Germline values: CDR1 LNHNV, CDR2 YYDKDF (reference sequence). Trimming shortened V by 1 base and J by 4 bases, and 13 bases separated the two germline ends. The CDR3 DNA follows: TGTGCCACCAGCAGAGTCCTTTCAGGGGCCACTGAAGCTTTCTTT. The encoded protein is CATSRVLSGATEAFF. Variable domain in full (rest from reference TRBV15 and TRBJ1-1): DAMVIQNPRYQVTQFGKPVTLSCSQTLNHNVMYWYQQKSSQAPKLLFHYYDKDFNNEADTPDNFQSRRPNTSFCFLDIRSPGLGDTAMYLCATSRVLSGATEAFFGQGTRLTVV.

This chain links TRBV18 with TRBJ1-1; TRBD1 matches at 7 bases. V dropped 3 bases and J dropped 0; count of bases not matched to a gene: 7. The CDR3 is 16 amino acids. Germline loops: CDR1 KGHSH, CDR2 LQKENI. The CDR3 region is CASSPRDRVLNTEAFF. CDR3 coding DNA: TGTGCCAGCTCACCGCGCGACAGGGTTTTGAACACTGAAGCTTTCTTT.

This chain links TRBV9 with TRBJ2-2; D is unresolved. The CDR3 sequence is 12 residues long. CDR1 and CDR2 from the germline V gene are SGDLS and YYNGEE. V lost 0 bases, J lost 10 bases, and 7 bases lay in between. As DNA, the CDR3 is TGTGCCAGCAGCGTAGATGAGGTGGAGCTGTTTTTT. It codes for CASSVDEVELFF.